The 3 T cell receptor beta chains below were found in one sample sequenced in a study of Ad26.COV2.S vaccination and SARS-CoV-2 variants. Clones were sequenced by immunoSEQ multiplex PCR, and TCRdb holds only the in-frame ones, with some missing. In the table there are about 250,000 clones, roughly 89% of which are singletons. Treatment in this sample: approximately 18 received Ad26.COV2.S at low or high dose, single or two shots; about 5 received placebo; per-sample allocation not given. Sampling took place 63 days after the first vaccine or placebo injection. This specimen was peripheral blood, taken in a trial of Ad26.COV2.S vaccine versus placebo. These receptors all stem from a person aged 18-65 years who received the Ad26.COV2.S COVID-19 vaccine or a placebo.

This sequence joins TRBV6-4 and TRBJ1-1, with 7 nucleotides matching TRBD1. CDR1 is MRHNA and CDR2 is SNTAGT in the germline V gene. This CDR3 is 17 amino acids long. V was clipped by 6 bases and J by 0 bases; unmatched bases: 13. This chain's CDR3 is CASRGQKLVMMNTEAFF. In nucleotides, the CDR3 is TGTGCCAGCAGGGGACAGAAACTAGTGATGATGAACACTGAAGCTTTCTTT.

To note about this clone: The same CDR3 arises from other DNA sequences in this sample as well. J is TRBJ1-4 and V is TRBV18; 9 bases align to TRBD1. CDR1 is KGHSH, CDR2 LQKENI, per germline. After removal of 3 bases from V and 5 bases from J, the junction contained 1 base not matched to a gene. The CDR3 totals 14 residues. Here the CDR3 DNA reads TGTGCCAGCTCACCGGGACAGGGAAATGAAAAACTGTTTTTT. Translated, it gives CASSPGQGNEKLFF.

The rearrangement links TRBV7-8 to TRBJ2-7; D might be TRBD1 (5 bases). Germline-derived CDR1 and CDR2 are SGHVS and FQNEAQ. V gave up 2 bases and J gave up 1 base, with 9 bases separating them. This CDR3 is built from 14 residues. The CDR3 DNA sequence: TGTGCCAGCAGCTTAACAGGCAGTTCCTACGAGCAGTACTTC. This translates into CASSLTGSSYEQYF.